These 2 T cell receptor beta chains share one sample of origin, sequenced in a study of T cell responses to AZD1222 COVID-19 vaccine. Here immunoSEQ multiplex PCR was the method, and the copy in TCRdb shows in-frame clones only, minus some. Among around 160,000 clones listed, 94% were seen once. The sequencing here drew on peripheral blood, taken 28 days after the second AZD1222 dose. The receptor source for this set is an adult who received the AZD1222 COVID-19 vaccine.

Here the CDR3 DNA reads TGTGCCAGCACCAACACCGGGGAGCTGTTTTTT. It translates to CASTNTGELFF. The chain uses TRBV27 and TRBJ2-2; no firm D call. There are 11 residues in the CDR3. V shed 7 bases and J shed 2 bases, with 2 bases lying between them. Germline CDR1 reads MNHEY; CDR2 reads SMNVEV (reference sequence).

The CDR3 sequence: CASSFTGTGEAFF. The CDR3 bases are TGTGCCAGCAGCTTTACCGGGACAGGGGAAGCTTTCTTT. The chain carries TRBV11-3 and TRBJ1-1, with 9 positions matching TRBD1. The germline gives CDR1 SGHNT, CDR2 YENEEA. J lost 8 bases, V lost 3 bases, and 4 bases had no gene match. The CDR3 totals 13 residues.